These 26 T cell receptor beta chains came from one sample sequenced in a study of early T cells in non-severe SARS-CoV-2 infection. TCRdb processed the 5' RACE reads anew with MiXCR; each CDR3 protein has one entry. The table records 97,000 or so distinct CDR3 sequences, more than 9.5% of them present only once. Material: whole blood, obtained at baseline. These receptors originate from an adult who was a healthcare worker with PCR-confirmed SARS-CoV-2 infection or an uninfected control (not recorded which).

The J gene is TRBJ1-5, the V gene TRBV27, with 7 bases fitting TRBD1. CDR3 length: 14 amino acids. The germline V gene encodes CDR1 MNHEY and CDR2 SMNVEV (reference sequence). Trimming removed 5 bases from V and 4 bases from J; junction bases left unmatched: 5. DNA for the CDR3: TGTGCCAGCAGTCGATACAGGGGAAATCAGCCCCAGCATTTT. Translating it yields CASSRYRGNQPQHF.

The table lists this clonotype with a few counts. J is TRBJ2-1 and V is TRBV7-8; D might be TRBD1 (5 bases). CDR1 is SGHVS and CDR2 is FQNEAQ in the germline V gene. Trimming left V 3 bases short and J 3 bases short, with 6 bases between. This CDR3 comprises 13 residues. The CDR3: CASSFRVYNEQFF. The DNA of the CDR3 is TGTGCCAGCAGCTTCAGGGTCTACAATGAGCAGTTCTTC. Together with reference TRBV7-8 and TRBJ2-1, the CDR3 gives the full variable domain: GAGVSQSPRYKVAKRGQDVALRCDPISGHVSLFWYQQALGQGPEFLTYFQNEAQLDKSGLPSDRFFAERPEGSVSTLKIQRTQQEDSAVYLCASSFRVYNEQFFGPGTRLTVL.

This sequence joins TRBV18 and TRBJ2-7, with D possibly being TRBD1 (7 bases). V was trimmed by 5 bases and J by 5 bases, leaving 16 bases between them. Germline CDR1 and CDR2: KGHSH and LQKENI. There are 14 residues in the CDR3. The CDR3 protein is CASSTTGRLDEQYF. The CDR3 nucleotides read TGTGCCAGCTCAACGACAGGGAGGTTGGACGAGCAGTACTTC.

Only a few counts were recorded for this clonotype. V gene TRBV3-1 combines with J gene TRBJ1-4; TRBD1 matches at 9 bases. Germline V gene lookup returns CDR1 LGHDT and CDR2 YNNKEL (reference sequence). This CDR3 spans 14 amino acids. J was trimmed by 6 bases and V by 6 bases; bases with no gene match: 5. Here the CDR3 DNA reads TGTGCCAGCAGACCCCGGGACAGGGATGAAAAACTGTTTTTT. Protein: CASRPRDRDEKLFF.

This clonotype was counted only a few times. The chain couples TRBV5-6 to TRBJ2-6; 7 bases are shared with TRBD2. V shed 0 bases and J 0 bases; nucleotides not matched to a gene: 6. Germline V CDR1 and CDR2: SGHDT, YYEEEE. This CDR3 is built from 18 residues. The CDR3 loop reads CASSLASGRASGANVLTF. DNA of the CDR3: TGTGCCAGCAGCTTGGCTTCGGGGAGGGCCTCTGGGGCCAACGTCCTGACTTTC.

The gene calls are TRBV7-6 and TRBJ1-1; D is unresolved. The length of the CDR3 is 14 residues. Germline CDR1 is SGHVS and CDR2 is FNYEAQ. The V gene lost 5 bases and the J gene lost 5 bases, with 15 bases spanning the gap. The CDR3 nucleotides are TGTGCCAGCAGCCTACAGAGCGTTGCGACTGAAGCTTTCTTT. This gives the protein CASSLQSVATEAFF. The full variable domain, with the rest looked up from reference TRBV7-6 and TRBJ1-1, is GAGVSQSPRYKVTKRGQDVALRCDPISGHVSLYWYRQALGQGPEFLTYFNYEAQQDKSGLPNDRFSAERPEGSISTLTIQRTEQRDSAMYRCASSLQSVATEAFFGQGTRLTVV.

The table lists this clonotype with a few counts. This sequence joins TRBV4-2 and TRBJ1-2, with D possibly TRBD1 on 5 matching bases. The germline V gene encodes CDR1 LGHNA and CDR2 YNFKEQ. The CDR3 runs to 16 residues. The germline V and J ends were trimmed by 3 bases and 4 bases, with 18 bases remaining between them. CDR3 protein: CASSQNYLQGIYGYTF. As DNA, the CDR3 is TGTGCCAGCAGCCAGAATTACCTCCAGGGAATCTATGGCTACACCTTC.

This clonotype was seen repeatedly, ten times or more. The rearrangement uses TRBV29-1 and TRBJ2-5; D is possibly TRBD1 (5 bases). CDR1 is SQVTM and CDR2 is ANQGSEA in the germline V gene. V was pared by 5 bases and J by 2 bases, with 6 bases between. The CDR3 runs to 11 residues. CDR3 amino acids: CSVQGQETQYF. The CDR3 DNA follows: TGCAGCGTTCAGGGTCAAGAGACCCAGTACTTC.

Ten or more counts support this clonotype. The chain is built from TRBV20-1 and TRBJ2-5; TRBD2 agrees at 10 bases. Germline V gene lookup returns CDR1 DFQATT and CDR2 SNEGSKA (reference sequence). The length of the CDR3 is 15 residues. Trimming cost V 6 bases and J 0 bases; bases outside gene matches: 7. In DNA, the CDR3 is TGCAGTGCCAGACTAGCGGGTATGAACCAAGAGACCCAGTACTTC. This sequence encodes CSARLAGMNQETQYF.

A note on this clonotype: This clone may be a read error of a much larger clone one base away. The V call is TRBV12-3 or TRBV12-4, the J call TRBJ1-3; TRBD1 is a possible D gene (5 bases). This CDR3 is built from 17 residues. V lost 5 bases and J lost 0, with 17 bases in between. CDR3 bases: TGTGCCAGCAGTCAACAGGAAATAAGTTCCTCTGGAAACACCATATATTTT. It specifies CASSQQEISSSGNTIYF.

This clonotype appeared once. The genes are TRBV7-6 and TRBJ2-1; 10 nucleotides align to TRBD2. The CDR3 has 15 amino acids. Per germline, CDR1 SGHVS and CDR2 FNYEAQ. The V gene end was trimmed by 5 bases and the J gene end by 4 bases; junction bases not matched to a gene: 5. CDR3 region: CASSPETSGYNEQFF. CDR3 in DNA: TGTGCCAGCAGCCCAGAGACTAGCGGGTACAATGAGCAGTTCTTC. Full variable domain (rest looked up from reference TRBV7-6 and TRBJ2-1): GAGVSQSPRYKVTKRGQDVALRCDPISGHVSLYWYRQALGQGPEFLTYFNYEAQQDKSGLPNDRFSAERPEGSISTLTIQRTEQRDSAMYRCASSPETSGYNEQFFGPGTRLTVL.

There are many counts of this clonotype. This sequence joins TRBV21-1 and TRBJ2-7; the table gives TRBD2 as D, unverified against the DNA. TRBV21-1 counts as a pseudogene. This CDR3 is built from 16 residues. The CDR3 spells CASSKLGGNESYEQYF. CDR3 nucleotide sequence: TGTGCCAGCAGCAAGTTAGGAGGGAACGAATCCTACGAGCAGTACTTC.

This clonotype was seen just once. A much larger clone differs from this one at a single base, so this may be a read error. This CDR3 reads CTSSVRQDTEAFF. The CDR3 DNA reads as TGTACCAGCAGCGTTAGACAGGACACTGAAGCTTTCTTT. The genes are TRBV12-3 or TRBV12-4 and TRBJ1-1; weak D call: TRBD1 (6 bases). The CDR3 consists of 13 residues.

This clonotype appeared a few times. The J gene is TRBJ1-6, the V gene TRBV20-1; no reliable D call. This CDR3 has 13 amino acids. Germline V gene lookup returns CDR1 DFQATT and CDR2 SNEGSKA (reference sequence). V dropped 4 bases and J dropped 9 bases, with 13 bases sitting between them. The chain's CDR3 is CSAMEGGGSPLHF. DNA for the CDR3: TGCAGTGCTATGGAAGGCGGTGGTTCACCCCTCCACTTT.

This clonotype occurred a few times. The chain is built from TRBV10-1 and TRBJ1-1; D gene ambiguous. V lost 3 bases and J 4 bases, leaving 6 bases between the germline ends. The CDR3 covers 12 residues. Looked up from germline, CDR1 is WNHNN and CDR2 is SYGVQD (reference sequence). This CDR3 is CASSDGITEAFF. CDR3 in DNA: TGCGCCAGCAGTGATGGGATCACTGAAGCTTTCTTT.

This clonotype was observed at least ten times. The chain employs TRBV5-8 and TRBJ2-1; TRBD1 matches 10 bases. Germline CDR1 and CDR2: SGHTS and YDEGEE. This CDR3 contains 14 residues. V shed 4 bases, J shed 8 bases, and the junction held 6 bases outside the gene matches. The CDR3 spells CASSQDRGVDEQFF. CDR3 coding DNA: TGTGCCAGCAGCCAGGACAGGGGGGTGGATGAGCAGTTCTTC.

V and J are TRBV7-9 and TRBJ1-2; 8 bases line up with TRBD1. Germline values: CDR1 SEHNR, CDR2 FQNEAQ (reference sequence). This CDR3 has 12 residues. V trimming: 5 bases; J trimming: 10 bases; junction bases outside the gene matches: 6. The CDR3 here is CASSPGTGYYTF. CDR3 DNA: TGTGCCAGCAGCCCGGGGACAGGCTACTACACCTTC. Full variable domain (outside the CDR3, taken from reference TRBV7-9 and TRBJ1-2): DTGVSQNPRHKITKRGQNVTFRCDPISEHNRLYWYRQTLGQGPEFLTYFQNEAQLEKSRLLSDRFSAERPKGSFSTLEIQRTEQGDSAMYLCASSPGTGYYTFGSGTRLTVV.

This clonotype occurred a few times. CDR3 nucleotide sequence: TGCGCCAGCAGCACCGGGACACCCGTCTCTGGGGCCAACGTCCTGACTTTC. This gives the protein CASSTGTPVSGANVLTF. This chain uses TRBV5-1 with TRBJ2-6, with D possibly matching TRBD1 (6 bases). Germline-derived CDR1 and CDR2 are SGHRS and YFSETQ. The germline V and J ends were trimmed by 4 bases and 0 bases, with 14 bases remaining between them. The CDR3 is made up of 17 amino acids.

This sequence joins TRBV24-1 and TRBJ2-1, with D perhaps assigned TRBD1 or TRBD2 (5 bases each). V lost 9 bases and J 4 bases, leaving 12 bases between the germline ends. This CDR3 is 13 amino acids long. The germline CDR1 and CDR2 sequences are KGHDR and SFDVKD. CDR3 residues: CATRSGGYNEQFF. The CDR3, as DNA: TGTGCCACCCGATCTGGGGGTTACAATGAGCAGTTCTTC.

This clonotype appeared a few times. In DNA form, the CDR3 reads TGTGCCAGCAGACGGACTAGCGGACTTTACGAGCAGTACTTC. Amino acids: CASRRTSGLYEQYF. The V call is TRBV27, the J call TRBJ2-7; 10 nucleotides agree with TRBD2. With V trimmed by 6 bases and J by 4 bases, 6 bases remained unmatched. This CDR3 comprises 14 residues. Germline CDR1 MNHEY, CDR2 SMNVEV (reference sequence).

The gene calls are TRBV6-2 or TRBV6-3 and TRBJ2-1; the D call may be TRBD1 or TRBD2 (5 bases each). CDR3 length: 11 amino acids. Germline V lookup: CDR1 MNHEY, CDR2 SVGEGT. With 5 bases removed from V and 10 bases from J, the gap between germline ends came to 9 bases. The CDR3 region has the DNA TGTGCCAGCAGTGGTTGGGGGGAGCAGTTCTTC. Translated, it gives CASSGWGEQFF.

This clonotype was observed at least ten times. The rearrangement links TRBV5-4 to TRBJ2-3; TRBD2 agrees at 8 bases. The germline CDR1 and CDR2 sequences are SGHNT and YYREEE (reference sequence). V lost 0 bases and J lost 4; bases outside the gene matches: 4. This CDR3 has 15 residues. As DNA, the CDR3 is TGTGCCAGCAGCTTGGAAAGGGGACTAGCAGATACGCAGTATTTT. Protein: CASSLERGLADTQYF.

The chain joins TRBV12-3 or TRBV12-4 to TRBJ1-2, with 8 bases lining up with TRBD1. CDR3 length: 14 residues. V lost 10 bases to trimming and J lost 3 bases; unmatched junction nucleotides: 10. The CDR3 sequence: CANSPGQGDYGYTF. The CDR3 DNA reads as TGTGCCAACAGCCCAGGACAGGGCGACTATGGCTACACCTTC.

This clonotype was counted ten times or more. The chain combines TRBV10-3 with TRBJ1-1; D unresolved. Trimming removed 3 bases at V and 1 base at J, with 6 bases between. This CDR3 has 13 amino acids. The germline V gene encodes CDR1 ENHRY and CDR2 SYGVKD. CDR3: CAISEHENTEAFF. CDR3 coding DNA: TGTGCCATCAGTGAACATGAGAACACTGAAGCTTTCTTT.

Within the sample, this clonotype is medium-sized. The J gene is TRBJ2-5, the V gene TRBV6-1; tentative D call: TRBD1 (6 bases). This CDR3 comprises 16 residues. The V gene lost 0 bases and the J gene lost 1 base, with 12 bases spanning the gap. Germline V lookup: CDR1 MNHNS, CDR2 SASEGT. DNA for the CDR3: TGTGCCAGCAGTGAAGCGATCGGGACAACCCAAGAGACCCAGTACTTC. Translation gives CASSEAIGTTQETQYF.

In its sample, this clonotype was seen a few times. The CDR3 nucleotides read TGTGCCAGCAGCCGGGACAGGGTGGGTAATGGCTACACCTTC. Protein: CASSRDRVGNGYTF. The chain links TRBV6-1 to TRBJ1-2; 9 bases line up with TRBD1. The V gene end was trimmed by 6 bases and the J gene end by 6 bases; junction bases not matched to a gene: 8. Germline loops: CDR1 MNHNS, CDR2 SASEGT. There are 14 residues in the CDR3.